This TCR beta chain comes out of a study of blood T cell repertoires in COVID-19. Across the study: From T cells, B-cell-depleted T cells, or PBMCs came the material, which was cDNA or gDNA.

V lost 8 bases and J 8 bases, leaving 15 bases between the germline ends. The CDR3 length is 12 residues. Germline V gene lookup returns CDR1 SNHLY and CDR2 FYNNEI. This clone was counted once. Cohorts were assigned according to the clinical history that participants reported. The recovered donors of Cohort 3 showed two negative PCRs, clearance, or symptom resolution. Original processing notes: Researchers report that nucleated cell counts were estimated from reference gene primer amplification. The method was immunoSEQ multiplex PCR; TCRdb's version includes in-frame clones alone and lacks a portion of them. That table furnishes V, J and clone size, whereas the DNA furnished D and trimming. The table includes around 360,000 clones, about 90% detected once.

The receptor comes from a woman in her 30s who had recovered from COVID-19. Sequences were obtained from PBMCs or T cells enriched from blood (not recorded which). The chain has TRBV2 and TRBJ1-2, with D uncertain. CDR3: CASRGAARGYTF. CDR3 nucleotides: TGTGCCAGCCGGGGAGCCGCGAGGGGCTACACCTTC. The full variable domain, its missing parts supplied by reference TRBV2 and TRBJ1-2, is EPEVTQTPSHQVTQMGQEVILRCVPISNHLYFYWYRQILGQKVEFLVSFYNNEISEKSEIFDDQFSVERPDGSNFTLKIRSTKLEDSAMYFCASRGAARGYTFGSGTRLTVV.